This T cell receptor (beta chain) was sequenced for a study of preoperative IRX-2 immunotherapy in early breast cancer. Treatment meaning: preoperative locoregional IRX-2 cytokine immunotherapy. Samples came from a phase Ib trial of preoperative locoregional IRX-2 cytokine immunotherapy. Profiling relied on immunoSEQ multiplex PCR, and the TCRdb table lists in-frame clones only, not all of them. Of roughly 13,000 clones listed, more than 75% were seen once; the top ten hold over 25%. This sequence was found in a human donor with breast cancer. This specimen was collected from a patient treated with IRX-2 immunotherapy.

The CDR3 sequence is CASSLSGDEQFF. The CDR3 nucleotides are TGTGCCAGCAGTTTATCGGGCGATGAGCAGTTCTTC. The chain recombines TRBV27 with TRBJ2-1, with D unclear. The CDR3 is 12 amino acids. Looked up from germline, CDR1 is MNHEY and CDR2 is SMNVEV (reference sequence). Trimming took off 0 bases at V and 8 bases at J, with 5 bases between the two ends.